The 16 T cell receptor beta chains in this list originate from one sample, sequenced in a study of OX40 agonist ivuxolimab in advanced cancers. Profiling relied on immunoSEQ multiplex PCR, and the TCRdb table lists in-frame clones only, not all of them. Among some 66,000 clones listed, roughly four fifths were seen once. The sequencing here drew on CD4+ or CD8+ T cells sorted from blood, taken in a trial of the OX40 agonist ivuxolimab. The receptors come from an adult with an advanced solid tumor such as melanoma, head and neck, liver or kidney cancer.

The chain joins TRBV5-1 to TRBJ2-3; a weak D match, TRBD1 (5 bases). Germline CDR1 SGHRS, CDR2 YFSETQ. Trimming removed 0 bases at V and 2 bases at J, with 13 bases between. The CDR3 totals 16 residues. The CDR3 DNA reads TGCGCCAGCAGCTTGGTTCAGGGTTCGGCCACAGATACGCAGTATTTT. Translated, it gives CASSLVQGSATDTQYF.

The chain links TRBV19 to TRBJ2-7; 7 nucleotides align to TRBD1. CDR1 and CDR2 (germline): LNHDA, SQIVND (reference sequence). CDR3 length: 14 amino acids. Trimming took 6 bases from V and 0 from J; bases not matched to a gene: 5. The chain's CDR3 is CASRRTGTSYEQYF. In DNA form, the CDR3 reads TGTGCCAGTAGACGGACAGGAACCTCCTACGAGCAGTACTTC.

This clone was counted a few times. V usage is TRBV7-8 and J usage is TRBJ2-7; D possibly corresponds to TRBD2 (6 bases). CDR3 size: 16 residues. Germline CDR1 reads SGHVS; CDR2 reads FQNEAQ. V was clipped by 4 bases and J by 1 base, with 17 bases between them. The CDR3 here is CASSSPGQRVSYEQYF. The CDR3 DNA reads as TGTGCCAGCAGCTCGCCTGGCCAGCGGGTTTCCTACGAGCAGTACTTC. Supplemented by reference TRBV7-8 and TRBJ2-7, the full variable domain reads GAGVSQSPRYKVAKRGQDVALRCDPISGHVSLFWYQQALGQGPEFLTYFQNEAQLDKSGLPSDRFFAERPEGSVSTLKIQRTQQEDSAVYLCASSSPGQRVSYEQYFGPGTRLTVT.

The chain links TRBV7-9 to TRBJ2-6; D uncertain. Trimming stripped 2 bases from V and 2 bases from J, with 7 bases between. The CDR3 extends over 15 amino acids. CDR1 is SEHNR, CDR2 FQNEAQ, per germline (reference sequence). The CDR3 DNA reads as TGTGCCAGCAGCTTATGGGGAACTGGGGCCAACGTCCTGACTTTC. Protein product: CASSLWGTGANVLTF.

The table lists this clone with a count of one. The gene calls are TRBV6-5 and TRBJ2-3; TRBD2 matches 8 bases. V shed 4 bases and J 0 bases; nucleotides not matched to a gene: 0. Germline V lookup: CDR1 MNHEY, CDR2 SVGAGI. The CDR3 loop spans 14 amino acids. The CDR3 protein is CASSLAGSTDTQYF. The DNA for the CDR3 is TGTGCCAGCAGTTTAGCGGGAAGCACAGATACGCAGTATTTT.

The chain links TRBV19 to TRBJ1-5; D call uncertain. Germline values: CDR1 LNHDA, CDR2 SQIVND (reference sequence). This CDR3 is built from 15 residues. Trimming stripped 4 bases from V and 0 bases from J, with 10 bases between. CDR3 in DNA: TGTGCCAGTAGTAGGCCAAATTATAGCAATCAGCCCCAGCATTTT. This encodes CASSRPNYSNQPQHF.

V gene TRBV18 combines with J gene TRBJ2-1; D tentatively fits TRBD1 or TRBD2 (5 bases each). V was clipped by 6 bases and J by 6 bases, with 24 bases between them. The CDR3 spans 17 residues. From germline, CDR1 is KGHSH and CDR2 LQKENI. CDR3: CASSVSLDSRGANEQFF. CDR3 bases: TGTGCCAGCTCGGTATCCTTAGACAGTCGAGGGGCCAATGAGCAGTTCTTC.

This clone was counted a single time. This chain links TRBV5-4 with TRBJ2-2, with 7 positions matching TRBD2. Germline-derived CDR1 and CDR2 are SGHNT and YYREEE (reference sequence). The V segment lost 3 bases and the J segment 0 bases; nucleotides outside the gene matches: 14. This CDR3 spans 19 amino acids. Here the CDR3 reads CASSSRSSGKRTNTGELFF. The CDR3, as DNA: TGTGCCAGCAGCTCCCGATCTAGCGGTAAGAGGACGAACACCGGGGAGCTGTTTTTT.

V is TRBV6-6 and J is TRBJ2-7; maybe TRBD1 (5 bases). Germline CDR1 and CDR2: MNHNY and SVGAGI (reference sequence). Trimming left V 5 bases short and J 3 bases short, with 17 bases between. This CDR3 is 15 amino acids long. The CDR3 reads CASSDQGAGHYEQYF. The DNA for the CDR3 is TGTGCCAGCAGTGATCAGGGTGCTGGACACTACGAGCAGTACTTC.

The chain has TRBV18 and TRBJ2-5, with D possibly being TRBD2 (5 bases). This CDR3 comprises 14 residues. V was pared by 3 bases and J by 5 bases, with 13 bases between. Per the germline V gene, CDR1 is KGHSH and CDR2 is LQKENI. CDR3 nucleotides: TGTGCCAGCTCACCGCGAGGGTTTCGGGAGACCCAGTACTTC. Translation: CASSPRGFRETQYF.

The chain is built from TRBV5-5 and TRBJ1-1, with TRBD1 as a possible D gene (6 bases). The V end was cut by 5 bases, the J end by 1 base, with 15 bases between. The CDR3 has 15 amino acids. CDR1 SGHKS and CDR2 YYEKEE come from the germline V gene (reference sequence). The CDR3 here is CASSRQVGSNTEAFF. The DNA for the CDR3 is TGTGCCAGCAGTCGACAGGTCGGTTCGAACACTGAAGCTTTCTTT. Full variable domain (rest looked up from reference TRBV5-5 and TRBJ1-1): DAGVTQSPTHLIKTRGQQVTLRCSPISGHKSVSWYQQVLGQGPQFIFQYYEKEERGRGNFPDRFSARQFPNYSSELNVNALLLGDSALYLCASSRQVGSNTEAFFGQGTRLTVV.

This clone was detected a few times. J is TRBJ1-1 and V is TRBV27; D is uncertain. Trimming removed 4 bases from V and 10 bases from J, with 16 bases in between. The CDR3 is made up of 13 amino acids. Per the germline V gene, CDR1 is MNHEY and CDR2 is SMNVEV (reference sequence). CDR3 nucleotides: TGTGCCAGCAGTTCGAGAGGGAGGGAGGGAGCTTTCTTT. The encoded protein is CASSSRGREGAFF.

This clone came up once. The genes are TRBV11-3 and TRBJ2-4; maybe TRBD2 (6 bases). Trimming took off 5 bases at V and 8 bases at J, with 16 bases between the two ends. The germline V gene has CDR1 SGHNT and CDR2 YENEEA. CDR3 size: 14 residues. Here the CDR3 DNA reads TGTGCCAGCAGCAAGGGACTCCAGACGGACATTCAGTACTTC. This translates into CASSKGLQTDIQYF.

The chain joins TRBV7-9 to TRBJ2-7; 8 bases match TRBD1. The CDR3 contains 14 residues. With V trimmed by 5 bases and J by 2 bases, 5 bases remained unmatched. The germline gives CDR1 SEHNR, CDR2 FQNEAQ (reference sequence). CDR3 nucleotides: TGTGCCAGCAGCGATAGGACAGGGACCTACGAGCAGTACTTC. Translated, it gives CASSDRTGTYEQYF. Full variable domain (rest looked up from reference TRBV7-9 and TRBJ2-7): DTGVSQNPRHKITKRGQNVTFRCDPISEHNRLYWYRQTLGQGPEFLTYFQNEAQLEKSRLLSDRFSAERPKGSFSTLEIQRTEQGDSAMYLCASSDRTGTYEQYFGPGTRLTVT.

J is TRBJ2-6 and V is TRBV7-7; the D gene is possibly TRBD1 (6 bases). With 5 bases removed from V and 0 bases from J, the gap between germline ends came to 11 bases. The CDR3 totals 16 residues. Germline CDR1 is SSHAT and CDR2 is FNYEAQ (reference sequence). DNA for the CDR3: TGTGCCAGCAGCGCTGGACAGAACTCTGGGGCCAACGTCCTGACTTTC. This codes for CASSAGQNSGANVLTF.

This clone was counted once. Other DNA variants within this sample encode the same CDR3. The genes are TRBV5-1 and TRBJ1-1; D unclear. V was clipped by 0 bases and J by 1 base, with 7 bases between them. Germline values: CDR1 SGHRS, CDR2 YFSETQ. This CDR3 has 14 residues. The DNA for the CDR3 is TGCGCCAGCAGCTTGGCCCCGCAGAACACTGAAGCTTTCTTT. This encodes CASSLAPQNTEAFF. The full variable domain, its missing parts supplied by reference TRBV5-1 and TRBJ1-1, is KAGVTQTPRYLIKTRGQQVTLSCSPISGHRSVSWYQQTPGQGLQFLFEYFSETQRNKGNFPGRFSGRQFSNSRSEMNVSTLELGDSALYLCASSLAPQNTEAFFGQGTRLTVV.